This T cell receptor beta chain was retrieved from a study of cytomegalovirus exposure and HLA in healthy donors. Germline loops: CDR1 LGHNA, CDR2 YSLEER. This CDR3 contains 18 residues. Trimming took 1 base from V and 4 from J; bases not matched to a gene: 7. The PCR had 60 Vbeta and 13 Jbeta primers. The assay was immunoSEQ multiplex PCR, and TCRdb's table has in-frame clones only and misses some. This table holds some 160,000 clones, more than 75% found once. Overall study results and limits: An analysis that was carried out later associated some 17,000 TCR beta sequences with HLA alleles at 0.05 false discovery rate. Later on, an analysis showed TCR association rates differing by HLA locus, with DRB1 the most and HLA-C the fewest. Later analysis reportedly placed an Asian-associated ancestry cluster below the roughly 700-donor mean in N-insertions.

A few counts support this clone. The target antigen is unknown. The TCR sequence derives from a man aged 25 to 45 in good health and CMV-seropositive. The chain combines TRBV4-3 with TRBJ2-1, with 13 bases matching TRBD2. Sequencing used PBMCs. The CDR3 nucleotides read TGCGCCAGCAGCCAAGGGGGAGGGACTAGCGGGACTTACAATGAGCAGTTCTTC. It specifies CASSQGGGTSGTYNEQFF.